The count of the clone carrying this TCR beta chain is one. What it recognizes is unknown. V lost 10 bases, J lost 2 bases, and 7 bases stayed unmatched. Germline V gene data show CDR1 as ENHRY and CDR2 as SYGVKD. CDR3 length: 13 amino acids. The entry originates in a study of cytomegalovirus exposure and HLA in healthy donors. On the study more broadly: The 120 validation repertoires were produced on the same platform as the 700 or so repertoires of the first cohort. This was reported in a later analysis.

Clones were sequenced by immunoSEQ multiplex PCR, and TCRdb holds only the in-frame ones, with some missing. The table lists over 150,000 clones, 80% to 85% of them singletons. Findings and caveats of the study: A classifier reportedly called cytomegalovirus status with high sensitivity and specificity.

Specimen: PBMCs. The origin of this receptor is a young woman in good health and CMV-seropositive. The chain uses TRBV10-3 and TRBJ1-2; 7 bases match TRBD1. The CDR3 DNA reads TGTGCCACCCAAACAGGGGTCAACTATGGCTACACCTTC. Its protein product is CATQTGVNYGYTF.